This note documents a single T cell receptor (beta chain) sequence. These data come from a study of immune evolution from preneoplasia to lung adenocarcinoma. Trimming took off 2 bases at V and 3 bases at J, with 8 bases between the two ends. Germline CDR1 reads SGDLS; CDR2 reads YYNGEE. This CDR3 region has 14 residues. Profiling relied on immunoSEQ multiplex PCR, and the TCRdb table lists in-frame clones only, not all of them. The sample has more than 7,500 clones, around 80% seen once; the top ten hold 4% to 5%. The clonotype comes from a person aged 70 to 79 with lung adenocarcinoma. Some clones in this sample may be carry-over from other donors' samples. The material sequenced was FFPE minimally invasive lung adenocarcinoma tissue. The genes are TRBV9 and TRBJ2-2; D is ambiguous. The CDR3 sequence: CASSVGRDTGELFF. The DNA for the CDR3 is TGTGCCAGCAGCGTCGGACGGGACACCGGGGAGCTGTTTTTT.